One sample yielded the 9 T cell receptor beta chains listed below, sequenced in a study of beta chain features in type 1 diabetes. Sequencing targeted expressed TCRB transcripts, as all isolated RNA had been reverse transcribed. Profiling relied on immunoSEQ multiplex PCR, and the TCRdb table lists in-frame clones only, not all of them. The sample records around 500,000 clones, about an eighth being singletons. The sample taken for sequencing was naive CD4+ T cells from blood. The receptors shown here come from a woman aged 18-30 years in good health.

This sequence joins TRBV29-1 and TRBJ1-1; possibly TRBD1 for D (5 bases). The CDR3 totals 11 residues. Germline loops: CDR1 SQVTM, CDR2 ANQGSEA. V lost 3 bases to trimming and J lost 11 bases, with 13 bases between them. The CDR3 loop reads CSVDWGLKAFF. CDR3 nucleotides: TGCAGCGTTGATTGGGGGTTGAAGGCTTTCTTT.

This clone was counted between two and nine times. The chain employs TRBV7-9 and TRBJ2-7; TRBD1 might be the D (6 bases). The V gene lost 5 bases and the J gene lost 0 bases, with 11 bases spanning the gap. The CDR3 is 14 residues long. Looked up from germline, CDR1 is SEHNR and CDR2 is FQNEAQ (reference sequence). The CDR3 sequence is CASSRGYISYEQYF. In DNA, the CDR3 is TGTGCCAGCAGCAGGGGGTACATCTCCTACGAGCAGTACTTC.

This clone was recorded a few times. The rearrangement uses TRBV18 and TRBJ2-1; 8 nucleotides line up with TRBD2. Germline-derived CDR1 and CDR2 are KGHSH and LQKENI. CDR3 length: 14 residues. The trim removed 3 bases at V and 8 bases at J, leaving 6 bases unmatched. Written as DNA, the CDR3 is TGTGCCAGCTCACCCCGGACTAGCAGCTATGAGCAGTTCTTC. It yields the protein CASSPRTSSYEQFF.

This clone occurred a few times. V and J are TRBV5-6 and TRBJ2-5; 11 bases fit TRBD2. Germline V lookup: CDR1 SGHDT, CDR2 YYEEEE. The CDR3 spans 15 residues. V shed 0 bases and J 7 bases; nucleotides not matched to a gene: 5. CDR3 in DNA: TGTGCCAGCAGCTTGGATAGCGGGGGGGCTCGGACCCAGTACTTC. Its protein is CASSLDSGGARTQYF.

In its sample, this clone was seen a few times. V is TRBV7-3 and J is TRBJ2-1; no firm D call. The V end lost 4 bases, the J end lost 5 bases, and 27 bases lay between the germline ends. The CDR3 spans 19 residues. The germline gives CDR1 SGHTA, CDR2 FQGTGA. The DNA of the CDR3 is TGTGCCAGCAGCTCCACTGCTAGATACTTCACTGGGGAAAACAATGAGCAGTTCTTC. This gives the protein CASSSTARYFTGENNEQFF.

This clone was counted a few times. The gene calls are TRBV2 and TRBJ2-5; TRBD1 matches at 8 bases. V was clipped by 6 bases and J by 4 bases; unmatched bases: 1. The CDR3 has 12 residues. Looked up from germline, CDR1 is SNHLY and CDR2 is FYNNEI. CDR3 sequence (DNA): TGTGCCAGCAGGGACAGGGTAGAGACCCAGTACTTC. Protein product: CASRDRVETQYF.

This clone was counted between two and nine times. In DNA, the CDR3 is TGTGCCTGGAAACATCGGGAGGCTTCACCCCTCCACTTT. This encodes CAWKHREASPLHF. The J gene is TRBJ1-6, the V gene TRBV30; no firm D call. The V and J ends lost 4 bases and 9 bases respectively, with 13 bases between them. There are 13 residues in the CDR3. Germline loops: CDR1 GTSNPN, CDR2 SVGIG (reference sequence).

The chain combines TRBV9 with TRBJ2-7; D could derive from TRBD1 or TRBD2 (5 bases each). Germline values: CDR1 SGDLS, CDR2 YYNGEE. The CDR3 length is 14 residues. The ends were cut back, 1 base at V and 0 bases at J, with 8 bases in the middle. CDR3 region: CASSVRDGSYEQYF. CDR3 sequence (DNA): TGTGCCAGCAGCGTACGGGACGGCTCCTACGAGCAGTACTTC.

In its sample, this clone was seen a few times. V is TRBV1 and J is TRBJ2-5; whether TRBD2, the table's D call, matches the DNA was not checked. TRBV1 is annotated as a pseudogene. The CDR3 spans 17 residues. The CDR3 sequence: CTSSQALQRDLRETQYF. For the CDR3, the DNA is TGCACCAGCAGCCAAGCCCTCCAGCGGGATCTACGGGAGACCCAGTACTTC.